This T cell receptor beta chain was obtained from a study of radiation and T cells in renal cell carcinoma. Study overall: Nephrectomy followed 15 Gy stereotactic body radiation by 4 weeks.

Concerning this clone itself: Its target is unknown.

Study results and caveats: Baseline intratumoral clonotype presence is unknown without pretreatment biopsies.

After removal of 4 bases from V and 0 bases from J, the junction contained 9 bases not matched to a gene. The germline gives CDR1 MGHRA, CDR2 YSYEKL. The CDR3 consists of 18 residues. Time point specified: blood 2 weeks post-SBRT. Described treatment: 15 Gy SBRT to primary tumor, nephrectomy 4 weeks later. The data were produced by immunoSEQ multiplex PCR, yet TCRdb's version contains in-frame clones alone and is incomplete. In the table there are some 120,000 clones, about 81% of which are singletons. This specimen was blood, taken from a patient whose treatment included radiotherapy and nephrectomy. This sequence joins TRBV4-1 and TRBJ2-6; the match to TRBD1 covers 7 bases. The origin of this receptor is a woman aged 55-70 years with renal cell carcinoma. The CDR3 DNA reads TGCGCCAGCAGCCGATACGGGACAGCCGCCTCTGGGGCCAACGTCCTGACTTTC. This encodes CASSRYGTAASGANVLTF.